The present T cell receptor (beta chain) was sequenced within a study of immune evolution from preneoplasia to lung adenocarcinoma. Method: immunoSEQ multiplex PCR; TCRdb's copy keeps in-frame clones and lacks some. The sample holds a few thousand clones, approximately 70% seen once. CDR1 and CDR2 (germline): MGHDK, SYGVNS. V dropped 1 base and J dropped 2 bases, with 9 bases sitting between them. CDR3 size: 15 residues. The TCR sequence derives from a person between 60 and 80 years old with lung adenocarcinoma. Specimen: FFPE minimally invasive lung adenocarcinoma tissue. The chain uses TRBV25-1 and TRBJ2-1; D uncertain. The CDR3 spells CASSESDGTYNEQFF. Here the CDR3 DNA reads TGTGCCAGCAGTGAATCCGACGGTACCTACAATGAGCAGTTCTTC.